The clone carrying this TCR beta chain was recorded a few times. Antigen: not known. CDR3 length equals 15 residues. V lost 7 bases and J lost 7, with 22 bases in between. CDR1 is SGHDT and CDR2 is YYEEEE in the germline V gene. Investigators reverse transcribed all isolated RNA, so they sequenced expressed TCRB transcripts. Profiling relied on immunoSEQ multiplex PCR, and the TCRdb table lists in-frame clones only, not all of them. The table has under 800,000 clones, around a sixth seen once; the top ten hold approximately 0.099%. This entry is derived from a study of beta chain features in type 1 diabetes. About the study: Similarity in age, gender and cell yields was seen between patients and healthy donors. Overall study results and limits: It was possible that PCR favored shorter templates, equally so in patients and controls. Researchers report that Type 1 diabetes patients had moderately but significantly shorter TCRB CDR3s across all four CD4+ subsets. Insertion counts at VDJ junctions were lower in type 1 diabetes patients, who also showed more deletions there.

The material sequenced was naive CD4+ T cells from blood. The receptor's source is a man younger than 35 in good health. The V and J genes are TRBV5-6 and TRBJ2-3, with D possibly being TRBD1 (5 bases). DNA for the CDR3: TGTGCCAGCGGCCGACAGAGAGGCGTCTTAAATACGCAGTATTTT. It yields the protein CASGRQRGVLNTQYF.